This T cell receptor (beta chain) was recorded in a study of T cell responses to AZD1222 COVID-19 vaccine. Findings of the study overall: Mostly white British, mostly female donors; authors suggested clonal diversity may be underestimated.

CDR1 ENHRY and CDR2 SYGVKD come from the germline V gene. The CDR3 has 13 amino acids. V lost 6 bases and J 1 base, leaving 9 bases between the germline ends. TCRdb's table, derived via immunoSEQ multiplex PCR, lists solely in-frame clones and lacks some. The sample consists of some 150,000 clones, 92% of them appearing once. This clone turned up a few times. Its target is not known. The receptor was derived from an adult who received the AZD1222 COVID-19 vaccine. The specimen comprised peripheral blood, sampled 28 days after the second AZD1222 dose. The V gene is TRBV10-3, the J gene TRBJ1-1; maybe TRBD1 (5 bases). Here the CDR3 reads CAIRGTGNTEAFF. The CDR3 DNA sequence: TGTGCCATCAGAGGGACGGGGAACACTGAAGCTTTCTTT.